This T cell receptor (beta chain) derives from a study of immune evolution from preneoplasia to lung adenocarcinoma. Study-level points and caveats: Top clone share appeared to fall from AAH through AIS, MIA, adenocarcinoma.

Profiled with immunoSEQ multiplex PCR; TCRdb holds only in-frame clones, not every one. The table has approximately 8,800 clones, approximately 78% seen once; the top ten hold roughly 2.9%. Germline CDR1 is WSHSY and CDR2 is SAAADI. The CDR3 has 12 residues. The V and J ends lost 0 bases and 4 bases respectively, with 3 bases between them. A remark on this clone: The antigen remains undetermined.

This TCR came from a person between 65 and 79 years old with lung adenocarcinoma. The specimen sequenced was FFPE lung adenocarcinoma in situ tissue. V is TRBV10-2 and J is TRBJ1-1; D is undetermined. Written as DNA, the CDR3 is TGCGCCAGCAGTGAGTCAGGCACTGAAGCTTTCTTT. This encodes CASSESGTEAFF.